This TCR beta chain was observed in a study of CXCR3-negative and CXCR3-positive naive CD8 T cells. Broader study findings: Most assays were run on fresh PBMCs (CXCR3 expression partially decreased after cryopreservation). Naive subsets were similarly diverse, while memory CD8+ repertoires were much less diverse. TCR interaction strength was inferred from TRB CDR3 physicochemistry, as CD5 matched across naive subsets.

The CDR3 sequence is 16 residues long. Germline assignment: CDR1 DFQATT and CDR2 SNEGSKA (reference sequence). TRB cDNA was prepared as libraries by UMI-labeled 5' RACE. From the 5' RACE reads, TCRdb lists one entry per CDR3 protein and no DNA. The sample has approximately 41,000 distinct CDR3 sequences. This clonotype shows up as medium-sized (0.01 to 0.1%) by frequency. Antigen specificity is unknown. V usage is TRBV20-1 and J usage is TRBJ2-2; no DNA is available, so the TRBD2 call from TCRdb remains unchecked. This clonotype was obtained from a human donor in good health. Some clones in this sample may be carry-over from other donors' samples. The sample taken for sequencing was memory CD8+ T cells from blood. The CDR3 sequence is CSARDETSGHTGELFF.